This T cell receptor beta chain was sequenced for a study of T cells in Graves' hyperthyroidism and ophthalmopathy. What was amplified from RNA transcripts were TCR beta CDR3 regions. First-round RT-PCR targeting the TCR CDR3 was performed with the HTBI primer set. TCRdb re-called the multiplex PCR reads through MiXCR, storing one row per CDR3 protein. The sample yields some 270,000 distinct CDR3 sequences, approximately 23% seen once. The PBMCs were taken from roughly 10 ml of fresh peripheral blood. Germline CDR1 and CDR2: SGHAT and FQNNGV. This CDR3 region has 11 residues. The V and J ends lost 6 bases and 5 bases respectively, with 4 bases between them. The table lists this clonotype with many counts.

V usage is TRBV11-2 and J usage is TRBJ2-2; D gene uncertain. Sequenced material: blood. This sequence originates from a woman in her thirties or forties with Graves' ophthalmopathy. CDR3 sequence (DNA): TGTGCCAGCAGGGGGACCGGGGAGCTGTTTTTT. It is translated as CASRGTGELFF.